Sequencing of this T cell receptor (beta chain) was carried out in a study of tumor-infiltrating lymphocytes in localized non-small cell lung cancer. As for the study in general: From each patient, both tumor and uninvolved lung, non-adjacent to tumor, were sampled.

Study-level findings and limits: Not all patients were TCR sequenced, owing to tissue quantity. Compared with uninvolved lung, tumors showed higher T cell infiltration by TCRbeta sequencing. No T-cell fraction difference was seen between IM1 and IM2 tumors.

Here immunoSEQ multiplex PCR was the method, and the copy in TCRdb shows in-frame clones only, minus some. The table lists approximately 12,000 clones, around three fifths of them singletons. The CDR3 length is 12 residues. Trimming pared 0 bases from V and 3 bases from J, leaving 4 bases between. The V gene's germline CDR1 is SGHRS and CDR2 YFSETQ. Comments on this clone: Its antigen is undetermined.

The sequence was collected from a human donor with non-small cell lung cancer. The V gene is TRBV5-1, the J gene TRBJ2-7; no definite D call. The sample consisted of lung tumor tissue. The CDR3 DNA is TGCGCCAGCAGCTTGGCCAGCTACGAGCAGTACTTC. This gives the protein CASSLASYEQYF.